This T cell receptor (beta chain) was captured by sequencing in a study of a mutant IDH1 vaccine in newly diagnosed glioma. Study as a whole: Earlier treatment was radiotherapy, temozolomide, or both, with most getting both. Points from the study as a whole: A vaccine-induced immune response developed in about 94% of the patients.

The assay was immunoSEQ multiplex PCR, and TCRdb's table has in-frame clones only and misses some. The repertoire has about 88,000 clones, 82% of them found once; the top ten carry about 5.6%. Specified time point: baseline, week 1 (first vaccination visit). Specified treatment: pre-vaccination baseline after standard-of-care therapy. Of note for this clone: The antigen is undetermined.

The sequencing here drew on PBMCs, taken from a glioma patient treated with radiotherapy, temozolomide or both. This clonotype was sampled from a man aged 40-49 years with glioma. Some clones in this sample may be carry-over from other donors' samples.

The CDR3, as DNA: TGCGCCAGCAGGCCCGGGACAGGGTACTACGAGCAGTACTTC. Amino acid sequence: CASRPGTGYYEQYF. This chain joins TRBV5-1 and TRBJ2-7; 9 bases agree with TRBD1. Germline V gives CDR1 SGHRS, CDR2 YFSETQ. V gave up 5 bases and J gave up 3 bases; unmatched junction bases: 6. CDR3 length: 14 amino acids.